These 21 T cell receptor beta chains originate from one sample sequenced in a study of cytomegalovirus exposure and HLA in healthy donors. Amplification used 60 Vbeta primers and 13 Jbeta primers. Only in-frame clones appear in the TCRdb table, and some are missing; sequencing was by immunoSEQ multiplex PCR. The sample table includes roughly 80,000 clones. Sequenced material: PBMCs. The origin of the receptors is a woman in her 30s in good health and CMV-seronegative.

The rearrangement links TRBV19 to TRBJ2-3; the D gene is possibly TRBD2 (6 bases). The length of the CDR3 is 15 residues. CDR1 is LNHDA, CDR2 SQIVND, per germline (reference sequence). The V gene lost 5 bases and the J gene lost 2 bases, with 14 bases spanning the gap. The CDR3 loop is CASSQTRAATDTQYF. CDR3 nucleotides: TGTGCCAGTAGTCAGACTAGGGCTGCCACAGATACGCAGTATTTT.

The chain is built from TRBV6-5 and TRBJ1-1; possible D gene TRBD1, 5 bases. In germline, CDR1 is MNHEY, CDR2 SVGAGI. Trimming removed 6 bases from V and 5 bases from J, with 19 bases in between. This CDR3 has 15 residues. CDR3 bases: TGTGCCAGCAGACGCCACGGGGGGTCAGGGACTGAAGCTTTCTTT. Amino acids: CASRRHGGSGTEAFF.

The chain carries TRBV7-2 and TRBJ1-1, with 11 bases aligning to TRBD1. Germline assignment: CDR1 SGHTA and CDR2 FQGNSA. The CDR3 sequence is 14 residues long. V shed 5 bases, J shed 8 bases, and the junction held 7 bases outside the gene matches. The CDR3 coding sequence is TGTGCCAGCAGCCCGGACAGGGGGCTCGGGGAAGCTTTCTTT. It is translated as CASSPDRGLGEAFF.

This chain uses TRBV30 with TRBJ1-4; D unresolved. The CDR3 is 12 residues long. Germline CDR1 is GTSNPN and CDR2 is SVGIG (reference sequence). With 1 base removed from V and 7 bases from J, the gap between germline ends came to 7 bases. CDR3 sequence (DNA): TGTGCCTGGAGTGCGGCAGGTGAAAAACTGTTTTTT. It is translated as CAWSAAGEKLFF. Full variable domain (remainder filled in from reference TRBV30 and TRBJ1-4): SQTIHQWPATLVQPVGSPLSLECTVEGTSNPNLYWYRQAAGRGLQLLFYSVGIGQISSEVPQNLSASRPQDRQFILSSKKLLLSDSGFYLCAWSAAGEKLFFGSGTQLSVL.

This chain links TRBV6-5 with TRBJ2-7; TRBD1 aligns across 8 bases. The CDR3 has 14 amino acids. The V gene's germline CDR1 is MNHEY and CDR2 SVGAGI. The ends lost 6 bases at V and 5 bases at J; junction bases unmatched: 9. This chain's CDR3 is CASSSGQGYHEQYF. The DNA of the CDR3 is TGTGCCAGCAGCTCTGGACAGGGATACCACGAGCAGTACTTC.

This sequence joins TRBV5-1 and TRBJ2-6, with TRBD1 matching over 11 bases. The CDR3 is 20 residues long. CDR1 and CDR2 (germline): SGHRS, YFSETQ. The V and J ends lost 4 bases and 0 bases, in that order; junction bases with no gene match: 12. The CDR3 sequence: CASSPTPAGTGGSGANVLTF. CDR3 bases: TGCGCCAGCAGCCCCACACCTGCCGGGACAGGGGGCTCTGGGGCCAACGTCCTGACTTTC. The full variable domain, rest sourced from reference TRBV5-1 and TRBJ2-6, is KAGVTQTPRYLIKTRGQQVTLSCSPISGHRSVSWYQQTPGQGLQFLFEYFSETQRNKGNFPGRFSGRQFSNSRSEMNVSTLELGDSALYLCASSPTPAGTGGSGANVLTFGAGSRLTVL.

V gene TRBV4-2 combines with J gene TRBJ2-5; 7 nucleotides align to TRBD2. The CDR3 runs 16 residues. J lost 2 bases, V lost 3 bases, and 9 bases had no gene match. Germline lookup yields CDR1 LGHNA and CDR2 YNFKEQ. The CDR3 bases are TGTGCCAGCAGCCAGACGACTAGCCTAGAGCAAGAGACCCAGTACTTC. This encodes CASSQTTSLEQETQYF.

CDR3: CASSPRVGRNSPLHF. DNA of the CDR3: TGTGCCAGCAGCCCACGGGTAGGCCGTAATTCACCCCTCCACTTT. V is TRBV5-6 and J is TRBJ1-6, with no clear D. Trimming removed 4 bases at V and 6 bases at J, with 14 bases between. The CDR3 sequence is 15 residues long. Per germline, CDR1 SGHDT and CDR2 YYEEEE.

V usage is TRBV6-6 and J usage is TRBJ1-2; no clear D gene. V lost 5 bases and J lost 2, with 12 bases in between. This CDR3 comprises 14 residues. Germline V gene sequence: CDR1 MNHNY, CDR2 SVGAGI (reference sequence). The CDR3 loop reads CASSGGGSNYGYTF. The CDR3 DNA reads as TGTGCCAGCAGTGGTGGAGGCTCAAACTATGGCTACACCTTC.

The V gene is TRBV12-5, the J gene TRBJ1-5; 7 bases map to TRBD1. CDR1 is LGHNT and CDR2 is FRNRAP in the germline V gene. Unmatched junction bases numbered 7, after V lost 8 bases and J lost 0 bases. The CDR3 totals 15 residues. The CDR3 sequence is CASSQGDNSNQPQHF. The CDR3 region has the DNA TGTGCTAGTTCTCAGGGGGACAATAGCAATCAGCCCCAGCATTTT.

The chain uses TRBV7-2 and TRBJ1-5, with D tentatively TRBD1 (5 bases). Germline V gene sequence: CDR1 SGHTA, CDR2 FQGNSA. The length of the CDR3 is 14 residues. V gave up 2 bases and J gave up 7 bases, with 12 bases separating them. The CDR3 DNA sequence: TGTGCCAGCAGCTTAAGGCAGGGCCAACAGCCCCAGCATTTT. The encoded protein is CASSLRQGQQPQHF.

J is TRBJ1-2 and V is TRBV19, with D possibly being TRBD1 (6 bases). The V end lost 4 bases, the J end lost 0 bases, and 12 bases lay between the germline ends. This CDR3 is 15 amino acids long. Germline V lookup: CDR1 LNHDA, CDR2 SQIVND (reference sequence). In nucleotides, the CDR3 is TGTGCCAGTAGTAGGACAGCGATTTCTAACTATGGCTACACCTTC. Translated: CASSRTAISNYGYTF.

This sequence joins TRBV4-1 and TRBJ2-7, with 7 bases that match TRBD1. This CDR3 spans 17 amino acids. J was trimmed by 2 bases and V by 1 base; bases with no gene match: 11. Germline lookup yields CDR1 MGHRA and CDR2 YSYEKL. The CDR3 reads CASSQGSPGTVTYEQYF. The CDR3 DNA reads TGCGCCAGCAGCCAAGGTTCTCCCGGGACAGTGACCTACGAGCAGTACTTC.

The chain combines TRBV27 with TRBJ2-7, with 11 bases lining up with TRBD1. J gave up 1 base and V 3 bases, and 2 bases lay outside the gene matches. This CDR3 has 15 residues. Germline V gene sequence: CDR1 MNHEY, CDR2 SMNVEV (reference sequence). The CDR3 is CASSFGTGGSYEQYF. The CDR3 nucleotides read TGTGCCAGCAGTTTCGGGACAGGGGGGTCCTACGAGCAGTACTTC.

This chain's CDR3 is CASSVEAGRTEAFF. CDR3 sequence (DNA): TGTGCCAGCAGCGTAGAGGCAGGGCGCACTGAAGCTTTCTTT. The chain has TRBV9 and TRBJ1-1; tentatively, D is TRBD1 (5 bases). This CDR3 has 14 amino acids. V was cut by 0 bases and J by 4 bases, with 10 bases left in between. The germline V gene has CDR1 SGDLS and CDR2 YYNGEE.

V is TRBV30 and J is TRBJ2-7; possibly TRBD2 for D (6 bases). Germline assignment: CDR1 GTSNPN and CDR2 SVGIG (reference sequence). The CDR3 is 11 amino acids. Between the trimmed V and J ends, which lost 2 bases and 7 bases, there was a span of 9 bases. The CDR3 protein is CAWSLAGEQYF. The CDR3 bases are TGTGCCTGGAGTCTGGCGGGGGAGCAGTACTTC.

This chain uses TRBV27 with TRBJ1-6; no reliable D call. The V gene lost 3 bases and the J gene lost 6 bases, with 9 bases spanning the gap. From germline, CDR1 is MNHEY and CDR2 SMNVEV (reference sequence). CDR3 length: 14 residues. CDR3 in DNA: TGTGCCAGCAGTTTTGAGACGGGTAATTCACCCCTCCACTTT. Translation gives CASSFETGNSPLHF.

CDR3 sequence reads: CAWRAGGGAYEQYF. The CDR3 DNA reads as TGTGCCTGGAGGGCAGGAGGGGGCGCCTACGAGCAGTACTTC. The chain combines TRBV30 with TRBJ2-7; D might be TRBD1 (7 bases). V gave up 3 bases and J gave up 2 bases, with 14 bases separating them. This CDR3 comprises 14 residues. CDR1 is GTSNPN, CDR2 SVGIG, per germline (reference sequence). The full variable domain, rest sourced from reference TRBV30 and TRBJ2-7, is SQTIHQWPATLVQPVGSPLSLECTVEGTSNPNLYWYRQAAGRGLQLLFYSVGIGQISSEVPQNLSASRPQDRQFILSSKKLLLSDSGFYLCAWRAGGGAYEQYFGPGTRLTVT.

This sequence joins TRBV7-9 and TRBJ1-3; D is undetermined. This CDR3 region has 15 residues. Germline CDR1 is SEHNR and CDR2 is FQNEAQ (reference sequence). Trimming took off 4 bases at V and 1 base at J, with 11 bases between the two ends. The CDR3: CASSSDRRSGNTIYF. The CDR3 nucleotides read TGTGCCAGCAGCTCGGATCGGAGGTCTGGAAACACCATATATTTT.

The chain is built from TRBV12-5 and TRBJ2-3; TRBD1 matches at 7 bases. V shed 1 base and J 0 bases; nucleotides not matched to a gene: 4. Germline lookup yields CDR1 LGHNT and CDR2 FRNRAP. There are 16 residues in the CDR3. CDR3 in amino acids: CASGLGQGLSTDTQYF. The CDR3 nucleotides read TGTGCTAGTGGTTTGGGACAGGGCCTAAGCACAGATACGCAGTATTTT.

The chain carries TRBV19 and TRBJ2-1; perhaps TRBD2 as D (6 bases). V shed 5 bases and J shed 10 bases, with 21 bases lying between them. Germline V lookup: CDR1 LNHDA, CDR2 SQIVND (reference sequence). CDR3 length: 15 amino acids. The CDR3: CASSLDYGSLREQFF. The DNA for the CDR3 is TGTGCCAGTAGTTTGGACTACGGCTCGCTACGCGAGCAGTTCTTC. Based on the CDR3 plus reference TRBV19 and TRBJ2-1, the full variable domain is DGGITQSPKYLFRKEGQNVTLSCEQNLNHDAMYWYRQDPGQGLRLIYYSQIVNDFQKGDIAEGYSVSREKKESFPLTVTSAQKNPTAFYLCASSLDYGSLREQFFGPGTRLTVL.